Listed below are T cell receptor beta chains from one sample, sequenced in a study of pediatric ulcerative colitis. The method was immunoSEQ multiplex PCR; TCRdb's version includes in-frame clones alone and lacks a portion of them. The sample has 40,000 to 60,000 clones, 60% to 85% seen once. The sample consisted of gut tissue. These receptors were taken from a girl aged 10 to 17 with moderate ulcerative colitis. The CDR3 runs from the conserved cysteine through the conserved F or W. Fields, in order: clone size, J gene, V gene, D gene, CDR3 protein, CDR3 DNA. A D gene is named only where the DNA matches it firmly. Clone size, where shown, is once, few, many, or a class for clones that have expanded.

-	TRBJ2-1	TRBV4-3	-	CASSQRSVSEQFF	TGCGCCAGCAGCCAACGGTCCGTCAGTGAGCAGTTCTTC
-	TRBJ2-7	TRBV7-2	TRBD1	CASSLAAGTGVLYEQYF	TGTGCCAGCAGCTTAGCTGCCGGGACAGGGGTGTTATACGAGCAGTACTTC
-	TRBJ1-1	TRBV19	-	CASSPSRGVTEAFF	TGTGCCAGTAGCCCCTCCCGGGGGGTTACTGAAGCTTTCTTT
-	TRBJ1-5	TRBV4-3	-	CASSQPSTDNLFSNQPQHF	TGCGCCAGCAGCCAACCCTCCACAGACAATCTCTTTAGCAATCAGCCCCAGCATTTT
-	TRBJ2-7	TRBV6-6	TRBD1	CASSRDRPYEQYF	TGTGCCAGCTCCCGGGACAGACCCTACGAGCAGTACTTC
-	TRBJ1-6	TRBV25-1	-	CASSAGPNSPLHF	TGTGCCAGCAGTGCCGGGCCAAATTCACCCCTCCACTTT
few	TRBJ2-1	TRBV19	-	CASSMRGSYNEQFF	TGTGCCAGTAGTATGCGGGGCTCCTACAATGAGCAGTTCTTC
few	TRBJ2-3	TRBV6-4	TRBD2	CASSHSGGADTQYF	TGTGCCAGCAGTCATTCCGGGGGGGCAGATACGCAGTATTTT
few	TRBJ1-2	TRBV11-1	-	CASTSSPGPYGYTF	TGTGCCAGCACCTCCAGCCCCGGACCTTATGGCTACACCTTC
-	TRBJ1-2	TRBV19	TRBD1	CASSIGQVSYGYTF	TGTGCCAGTAGTATCGGACAGGTGAGCTATGGCTACACCTTC
once	TRBJ2-1	TRBV6-5	TRBD2	CATRGTSVYNEQFF	TGTGCCACCCGGGGGACTAGCGTATACAATGAGCAGTTCTTC
once	TRBJ2-2	TRBV5-4	TRBD1	CASRQGVSGELFF	TGTGCCAGCCGACAGGGGGTATCCGGGGAGCTGTTTTTT
-	TRBJ1-2	TRBV14	-	CASSQNWYGYTF	TGTGCCAGCAGCCAGAACTGGTATGGCTACACCTTC
-	TRBJ1-4	TRBV7-9	-	CASSLLTNEKLFF	TGTGCCAGCAGCTTACTGACCAATGAAAAACTGTTTTTT
few	TRBJ1-6	TRBV5-4	TRBD1	CASSFTGGETSPLHF	TGTGCCAGCAGCTTTACAGGGGGCGAAACTTCACCCCTCCACTTT
-	TRBJ2-7	TRBV28	-	CASRGEGAPYEQYF	TGTGCCAGCCGGGGTGAGGGCGCTCCTTACGAGCAGTACTTC
-	TRBJ2-7	TRBV6-1	TRBD1	CASSHRDRGISEQYF	TGTGCCAGCAGCCACCGGGACAGGGGAATTAGCGAGCAGTACTTC
-	TRBJ1-1	TRBV29-1	-	CSVLQVETEAFF	TGCAGCGTCCTACAGGTGGAAACTGAAGCTTTCTTT
few	TRBJ1-4	TRBV4-2	TRBD1	CASSALPGTGMIEKLFF	TGTGCCAGCAGCGCTCTGCCCGGGACAGGGATGATAGAAAAACTGTTTTTT
-	TRBJ1-3	TRBV18	-	CASSWGRISGNTIYF	TGTGCCAGCTCATGGGGACGGATCTCTGGAAACACCATATATTTT
few	TRBJ1-2	TRBV19	-	CASKLRGAGYGYTF	TGTGCCAGTAAGTTGCGTGGCGCTGGCTATGGCTACACCTTC
once	TRBJ2-7	TRBV5-6	TRBD1	CASSPIRDSGVLTYEQYF	TGTGCCAGCAGCCCCATCCGGGACAGCGGAGTTCTTACCTACGAGCAGTACTTC
-	TRBJ1-3	TRBV5-4	-	CASSLSLSPRQSF	TGTGCCAGCAGCTTATCTCTGAGCCCGAGACAGTCTTTT